The source of this TCR beta chain is a study of CD8 T cells in ankylosing spondylitis. This clonotype was recorded many times. The antigen remains unidentified. J lost 3 bases, V lost 5 bases, and 12 bases had no gene match. The CDR3 runs 16 residues. Germline CDR1 reads SEHNR; CDR2 reads FQNEAQ (reference sequence). Study outcomes and limitations: Characteristic of ankylosing spondylitis blood, it appeared, was a TCR beta motif comprising eight highly homologous variants. Disease-linked clones bore a CD8+ phenotype, appearing relatively rarely in peripheral blood. From matched ankylosing spondylitis synovial fluid, disease-linked clones were reportedly recovered at significantly enriched levels.

In making TCR beta libraries, quantitative 5'-RACE with molecular barcodes was used. Using its own MiXCR run on the 5' RACE reads, TCRdb lists one record per CDR3 protein. The sample lists 200,000 or so distinct CDR3 sequences, approximately 12% occurring once. The sample taken for sequencing was blood, either unsorted or a sorted T cell fraction (not recorded which). This receptor was obtained from a female donor with ankylosing spondylitis or in good health (not recorded which). This chain connects TRBV7-9 to TRBJ1-1; 7 nucleotides align to TRBD1. In nucleotides, the CDR3 is TGTGCCAGCAGCGGATTACTACAGGGGTACTACACTGAAGCTTTCTTT. This gives the protein CASSGLLQGYYTEAFF. Together with reference TRBV7-9 and TRBJ1-1, the CDR3 gives the full variable domain: DTGVSQNPRHKITKRGQNVTFRCDPISEHNRLYWYRQTLGQGPEFLTYFQNEAQLEKSRLLSDRFSAERPKGSFSTLEIQRTEQGDSAMYLCASSGLLQGYYTEAFFGQGTRLTVV.